This T cell receptor beta chain was sequenced for a study of blood T cell repertoires in COVID-19 (TCRdb year 2020). Broadly, across the study: Collaborator samples came from the United States, Italy and Spain and covered acute and convalescent phases of COVID-19. Where HLA class I and class II types were available, the types were taken from metadata supplied by the sample provider, not from assay-based typing. The prospective study material was composed of cDNA or gDNA derived from T cells, B-cell-depleted T cells, or PBMCs. Sample metadata almost always included a de-identified subject ID, COVID-19 status, age in years and sex. The repertoires were released in a freely available public database meant as a resource for research on the immune response to SARS-CoV-2. Samples were obtained from the ongoing ImmuneRACE study (first 160 participants) and from some 1,300 subjects provided by 6 global collaborators. The dataset comprised deeply sampled blood TCRbeta repertoires from subjects exposed to, actively infected with, or recovered from COVID-19. Overall study outcomes, separate from this receptor: The amount of clinical and demographic metadata varied by source and participant and was provided uncurated.

The CDR3 runs 13 residues from the cysteine to the phenylalanine. CDR3 DNA only is kept here, 39 bases in frame from base 1. V is reduced by 2 bases and J by 8 bases, leaving a spacing of 12 bases between them. The germline V gene specifies KGHSH as CDR1 and LQKENI as CDR2. TCRbeta CDR3 regions were amplified from genomic DNA using the immunoSEQ Assay, a bias-controlled multiplex PCR. As for how the authors treated the data: The number of nucleated cells in each sample was estimated by amplification of reference gene primers within the assay. To quantify the absolute abundance of each unique TCRbeta CDR3 rearrangement, sequence reads were collapsed and filtered. Productive Simpson clonality was computed per sample as the square root of Simpson's diversity index over productive rearrangements. In TCRdb, the immuneACCESS table is reduced to in-frame sequences with V and J assigned. These tables do not hold every clone; where another copy was compared, an unresolved V gene accounts for under half, and the others remain unexplained. Clonal size and the V and J genes are those of that table, whereas D and trimming came from the DNA. This sample holds around 180,000 clones; around three quarters were observed only once. The ten largest clones add up to about a sixth of the sample.

Enrolling through a virtual design, the prospective study's participants ranged in age from roughly 18 to 100 years and lived across around 25 United States geographic areas. Cohort assignment in the prospective study relied on participant-reported clinical history from a screening survey and a study questionnaire. In the prospective study, whole blood, serum and a nasopharyngeal or oropharyngeal swab were collected from each participant by mobile phlebotomists. Prospective study participants could optionally give additional blood draws and questionnaires over an approximately two-month period. Before DNA extraction, blood samples from the prospective study were shipped at room temperature or frozen. Remarks on this clone: The clone's antigen remains unknown. Nothing much larger sits one base from this clone, and base qualities are not available.

The source material was PBMCs or T cells enriched from blood (not recorded which). Recombination joined TRBV18 with TRBJ1-2; the D gene is not confidently resolved. The source is a woman in her forties or fifties with acute COVID-19. The CDR3 region has the sequence CASSPGSQQGYTF. The DNA sequence is TGTGCCAGCTCACCAGGATCACAGCAAGGCTACACCTTC.